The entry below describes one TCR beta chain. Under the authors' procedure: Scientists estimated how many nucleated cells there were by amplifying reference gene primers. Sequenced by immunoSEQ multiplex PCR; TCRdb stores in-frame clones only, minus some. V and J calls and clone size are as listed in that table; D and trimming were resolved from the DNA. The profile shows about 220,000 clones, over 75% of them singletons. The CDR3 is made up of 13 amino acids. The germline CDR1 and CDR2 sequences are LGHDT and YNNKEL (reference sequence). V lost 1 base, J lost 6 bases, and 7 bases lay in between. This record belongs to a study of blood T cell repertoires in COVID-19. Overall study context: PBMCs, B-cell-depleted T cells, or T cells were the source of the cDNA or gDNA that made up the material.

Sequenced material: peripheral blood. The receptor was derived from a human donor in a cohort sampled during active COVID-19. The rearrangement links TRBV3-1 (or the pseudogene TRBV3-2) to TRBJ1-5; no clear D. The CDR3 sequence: CASSQGPGQPQHF. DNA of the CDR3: TGTGCCAGCAGCCAAGGTCCCGGTCAGCCCCAGCATTTT.